At least ten counts were recorded for the clone carrying this TCR beta chain. The V gene's germline CDR1 is SNHLY and CDR2 FYNNEI. The CDR3 extends over 14 amino acids. Trimming stripped 5 bases from V and 8 bases from J, with 18 bases between. The record originates from a study of regulatory T cells in long-lasting Graves disease. Stated time point: newly diagnosed GD, antithyroid drugs for less than 3 months. Preparation of the TCR library used RNA extracted from PBMCs. Sequencing libraries for TCR beta were prepared with iRepertoire HTBI primers and Arm-PCR of CDR3 regions. TCRdb re-derived calls from the multiplex PCR reads in MiXCR, one entry per CDR3 protein. Among about 400,000 distinct CDR3 sequences listed, 14% to 15% were seen once. These same records also appear under a second study, on T cells in Graves' hyperthyroidism and ophthalmopathy. From that study: Carried out on the TCR CDR3, a first-round RT-PCR used the HTBI primer set.

The TCR originated in a middle-aged woman with Graves disease. The chain has TRBV2 and TRBJ1-1, with D uncertain. Sequenced here: peripheral blood mononuclear cells (PBMCs), sampled at new diagnosis, from a patient treated with antithyroid drugs. CDR3 in amino acids: CASSIGKGALEAFF. The CDR3 region has the DNA TGTGCCAGCAGTATCGGAAAGGGAGCCCTCGAAGCTTTCTTT.